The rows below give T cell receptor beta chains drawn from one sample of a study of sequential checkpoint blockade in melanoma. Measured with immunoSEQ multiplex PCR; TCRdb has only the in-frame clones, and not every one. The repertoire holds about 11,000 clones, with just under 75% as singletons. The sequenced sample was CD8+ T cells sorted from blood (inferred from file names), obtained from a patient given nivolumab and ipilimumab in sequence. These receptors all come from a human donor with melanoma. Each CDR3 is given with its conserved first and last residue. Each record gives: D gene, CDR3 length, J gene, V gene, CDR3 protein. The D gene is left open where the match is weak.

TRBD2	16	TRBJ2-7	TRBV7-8	CASSFNYAGEAYEQYF
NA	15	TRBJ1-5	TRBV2	CASTERRQSNQPQHF
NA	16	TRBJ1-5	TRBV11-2	CASSLGAGEGNQPQHF
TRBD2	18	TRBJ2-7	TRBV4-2	CASSRTATPSSGGYEQYF
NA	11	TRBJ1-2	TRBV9	CASAGIPGYTF
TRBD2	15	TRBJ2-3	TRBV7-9	CASSPSGISTDTQYF
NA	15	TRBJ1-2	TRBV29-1	CSVEDYLGRTYGYTF
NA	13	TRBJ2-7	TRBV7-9	CASSFDSPYEQYF
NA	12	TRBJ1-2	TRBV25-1	CASGGVRAGYTF
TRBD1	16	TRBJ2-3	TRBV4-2	CASSLGQGQATDTQYF
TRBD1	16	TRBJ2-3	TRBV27	CASRDQGALFLDTQYF